A single sample is the source of the 3 T cell receptor beta chains below, sequenced in a study of resident and recirculating memory T cells in vitiligo. The table came from immunoSEQ multiplex PCR; TCRdb's copy has only in-frame clones and leaves some out. Seen here are about 45,000 clones, roughly 91% observed once, and the top ten hold more than 4%. Source material: blood. Receptors originate from a male donor with vitiligo.

The chain has TRBV9 and TRBJ2-3; D unresolved. Germline CDR1 SGDLS, CDR2 YYNGEE. The CDR3 spans 15 residues. The V end was cut by 4 bases, the J end by 2 bases, with 14 bases between. For the CDR3, the DNA is TGTGCCAGCAGCCCCGGCGGCCTCCCCACAGATACGCAGTATTTT. It yields the protein CASSPGGLPTDTQYF. The variable domain in full, completed from reference TRBV9 and TRBJ2-3, reads DSGVTQTPKHLITATGQRVTLRCSPRSGDLSVYWYQQSLDQGLQFLIQYYNGEERAKGNILERFSAQQFPDLHSELNLSSLELGDSALYFCASSPGGLPTDTQYFGPGTRLTVL.

The chain links TRBV9 to TRBJ1-3; 7 bases are shared with TRBD1. The trim removed 2 bases at V and 0 bases at J, leaving 5 bases unmatched. Germline CDR1 SGDLS, CDR2 YYNGEE. This CDR3 spans 16 amino acids. The CDR3 nucleotides read TGTGCCAGCAGCGTCAAGGGGGCGAGCTCTGGAAACACCATATATTTT. Translation gives CASSVKGASSGNTIYF.

The rearrangement links TRBV5-1 to TRBJ2-1; D remains unclear. This CDR3 has 15 residues. Germline CDR1 and CDR2: SGHRS and YFSETQ. The V gene lost 8 bases and the J gene lost 4 bases, with 19 bases spanning the gap. CDR3 sequence: CASNPRPNLYNEQFF. CDR3 in DNA: TGCGCCAGTAACCCCAGGCCCAACCTTTACAATGAGCAGTTCTTC. The full variable domain, with the rest looked up from reference TRBV5-1 and TRBJ2-1, is KAGVTQTPRYLIKTRGQQVTLSCSPISGHRSVSWYQQTPGQGLQFLFEYFSETQRNKGNFPGRFSGRQFSNSRSEMNVSTLELGDSALYLCASNPRPNLYNEQFFGPGTRLTVL.